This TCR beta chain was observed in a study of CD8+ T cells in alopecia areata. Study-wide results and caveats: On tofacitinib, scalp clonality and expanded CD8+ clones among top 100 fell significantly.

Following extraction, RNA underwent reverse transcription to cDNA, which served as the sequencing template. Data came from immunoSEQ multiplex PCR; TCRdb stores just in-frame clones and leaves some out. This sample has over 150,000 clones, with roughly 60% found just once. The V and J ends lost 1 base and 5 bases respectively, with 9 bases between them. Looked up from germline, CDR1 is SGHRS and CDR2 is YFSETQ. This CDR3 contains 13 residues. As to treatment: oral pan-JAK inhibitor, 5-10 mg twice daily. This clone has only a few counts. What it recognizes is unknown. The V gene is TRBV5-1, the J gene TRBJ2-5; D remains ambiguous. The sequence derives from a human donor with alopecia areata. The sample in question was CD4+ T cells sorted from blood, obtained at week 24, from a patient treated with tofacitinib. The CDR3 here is CASSLIAGETQYF. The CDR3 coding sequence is TGCGCCAGCAGCTTGATAGCTGGTGAGACCCAGTACTTC.